The rows below give T cell receptor beta chains drawn from one sample of a study of response to subunit inactivated influenza vaccine. TCRdb recomputed calls from the RT-PCR reads with MiXCR, one row per CDR3 protein. Among approximately 500,000 distinct CDR3 sequences, approximately 22% were seen once, and the ten largest hold approximately 3%. These data are also associated with another study on T cells expressing NK-cell markers.

This sample comprised CD4+ T cells sorted from PBMCs, obtained 11 to 12 days after vaccination. All receptors derive from a man aged 50-60 years who received an inactivated influenza vaccine. Each CDR3 is given with its conserved first and last residue.

cdr3_aa j_call v_call
CASGRDKTPLHF TRBJ1-6 TRBV2
CASSGQGRGYTF TRBJ1-2 TRBV6-5
CASSPDRGLLTDTQYF TRBJ2-3 TRBV2
CATSDTRTDMYEQYF TRBJ2-7 TRBV24-1
CASSQGASSGSSTDTQYF TRBJ2-3 TRBV4-3
CASEAVSETQYF TRBJ2-5 TRBV11-1
CATSDTTGLANQETQYF TRBJ2-5 TRBV24-1
CATNRVPFHNEQFF TRBJ2-1 TRBV6-2/TRBV6-3
CASSLGNEQYF TRBJ2-7 TRBV12-3/TRBV12-4
CATSRGGVRFQETQYF TRBJ2-5 TRBV15
CASSPRALENTGELFF TRBJ2-2 TRBV3-1
CSARPTTARDYGYTF TRBJ1-2 TRBV20-1
CASSTSGTSLQYF TRBJ2-3 TRBV12-3/TRBV12-4
CASSSGRQTDTQYF TRBJ2-3 TRBV5-4
CASSQSSTRRDEQFF TRBJ2-1 TRBV4-3
CAISELLTTSGANVLTF TRBJ2-6 TRBV10-3
CASSLGQVRTEAFF TRBJ1-1 TRBV18
CASSSSASLYNEQFF TRBJ2-1 TRBV9
CSATSTSGISYEQYF TRBJ2-7 TRBV20-1
CLLHCRCRDRGKAYEQYF TRBJ2-7 TRBV20-1
CSARGTGEIFNSPLHF TRBJ1-6 TRBV20-1
CASSLGRWTMNTEAFF TRBJ1-1 TRBV11-2
CSVEVRTTDTQYF TRBJ2-3 TRBV29-1
CASSYMAGGNQNYGYTF TRBJ1-2 TRBV6-2/TRBV6-3
CASSPTGTSADTQYF TRBJ2-3 TRBV18
CSARETGFAPQHF TRBJ1-5 TRBV20-1
CASSPLFIRERPNTEAFF TRBJ1-1 TRBV18
CASSMGLNQPQHF TRBJ1-5 TRBV5-1
CASSPHGDTEAFF TRBJ1-1 TRBV18
CASSFGSSGANVLTF TRBJ2-6 TRBV5-1
CASSFSGGPYTDTQYF TRBJ2-3 TRBV7-7
CASSLRDPGTRAEAFF TRBJ1-1 TRBV11-2
CASRWAPNTEAFF TRBJ1-1 TRBV28
CASRRRFRGGYTF TRBJ1-2 TRBV5-6
CASSQAGQGVQPQHF TRBJ1-5 TRBV4-1
CSANRGLREYF TRBJ2-7 TRBV20-1
CSVEGLGVGNEQFF TRBJ2-1 TRBV29-1
CASSALSGNSNQPQHF TRBJ1-5 TRBV6-2/TRBV6-3
CATAARLTNTGELFF TRBJ2-2 TRBV12-3/TRBV12-4
CASTPDRGEETQYF TRBJ2-5 TRBV21-1
CATSDLRAELFF TRBJ2-2 TRBV24-1
CASSTDGNEQFF TRBJ2-1 TRBV11-1
CASSGFSGQRIYNEQFF TRBJ2-1 TRBV6-1
CASSFSGKLGKETQYF TRBJ2-5 TRBV7-9
CASSLAGSAEYF TRBJ2-5 TRBV5-1
CASSQEIAGGPSTGELFF TRBJ2-2 TRBV4-3
CSATADITNEKLFF TRBJ1-4 TRBV20-1
CASSGTGYGGELFF TRBJ2-2 TRBV5-1
CSVVNRGGYNEQFF TRBJ2-1 TRBV29-1
CSARDYQGWEYEQYF TRBJ2-7 TRBV20-1
CASSRTSGRYNNEQFF TRBJ2-1 TRBV4-2
CASIRRGQRITEAFF TRBJ1-1 TRBV3-1
CASSTGTGGTEAFF TRBJ1-1 TRBV5-1
CSAEKYYKQYF TRBJ2-7 TRBV20-1
CASSKSLGQGLDSGELYF TRBJ2-2 TRBV21-1
CSAPEGSANQPQHF TRBJ1-5 TRBV20-1